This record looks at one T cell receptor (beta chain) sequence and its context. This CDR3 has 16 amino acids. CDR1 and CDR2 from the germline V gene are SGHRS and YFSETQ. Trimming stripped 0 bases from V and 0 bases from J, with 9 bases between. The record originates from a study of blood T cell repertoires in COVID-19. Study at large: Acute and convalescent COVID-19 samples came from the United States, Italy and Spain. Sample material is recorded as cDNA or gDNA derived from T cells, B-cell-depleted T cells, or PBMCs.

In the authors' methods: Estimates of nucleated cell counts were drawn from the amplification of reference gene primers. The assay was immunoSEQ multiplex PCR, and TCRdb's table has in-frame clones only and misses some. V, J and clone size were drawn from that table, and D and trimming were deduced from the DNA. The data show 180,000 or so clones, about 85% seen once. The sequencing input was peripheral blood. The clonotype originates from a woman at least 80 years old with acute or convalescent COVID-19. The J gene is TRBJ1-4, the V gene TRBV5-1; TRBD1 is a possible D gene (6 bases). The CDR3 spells CASSLVDRSTNEKLFF. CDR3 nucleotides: TGCGCCAGCAGCTTGGTGGACAGATCAACTAATGAAAAACTGTTTTTT.